Below, 21 T cell receptor beta chains from the same sample are listed, as sequenced in a study of graft-versus-host responses after intestinal transplantation (dated by TCRdb to the early 2020s). Libraries were constructed by the immunoSEQ multiplex PCR assay. TCRdb carries this immuneACCESS record with in-frame sequences only. Its versions omit some clonotypes, under half of them owing to an unresolved V gene in the studies checked, with the rest unexplained. This sample holds tens of thousands of clones; roughly 87% were observed only once. Jointly, the top ten make up about 18% of the sample. The sample's time point label, decoded: cells obtained before transplantation from donor or recipient. No antigens are known for them. Source: unstimulated CD8+ T cells sorted from spleen or lymph node cells, taken before intestinal transplant. Source of these receptors: a human donor who received an intestinal transplant.

This clone has only a few counts. CDR3 DNA: TGTGCCAGCAGCTTAGGGACAGGGAACACCGGGGAGCTGTTTTTT. Its translation: CASSLGTGNTGELFF. J is TRBJ2-2 and V is TRBV7-9, with 7 bases lining up with TRBD1. This CDR3 spans 15 amino acids. CDR1 and CDR2 (germline): SEHNR, FQNEAQ (reference sequence). V was pared by 1 base and J by 1 base, with 0 bases of the junction left unmatched.

This clone was detected only a few times. The sample contains more than one DNA sequence encoding this CDR3. The chain couples TRBV15 to TRBJ2-7; D is undetermined. V was clipped by 0 bases and J by 3 bases, with 3 bases between them. Germline V gene sequence: CDR1 LNHNV, CDR2 YYDKDF (reference sequence). This CDR3 has 12 residues. The CDR3 bases are TGTGCCACCAGCAGAGACAGCTACGAGCAGTACTTC. This codes for CATSRDSYEQYF.

This chain joins TRBV7-2 and TRBJ2-4; D may be TRBD2 (5 bases). The CDR3 extends over 18 amino acids. The V gene's germline CDR1 is SGHTA and CDR2 FQGNSA. V lost 1 base to trimming and J lost 0 bases, with 16 bases between them. The CDR3 sequence: CASSLGYAGEEAKNIQYF. DNA of the CDR3: TGTGCCAGCAGCTTAGGGTATGCCGGGGAAGAAGCCAAAAACATTCAGTACTTC.

This chain connects TRBV6-1 to TRBJ2-7; the D is unclear. V lost 6 bases, J lost 0 bases, and 9 bases lay in between. Germline assignment: CDR1 MNHNS and CDR2 SASEGT. The length of the CDR3 is 13 residues. DNA of the CDR3: TGTGCCAGCAGCTTAGTATCCTCCTACGAGCAGTACTTC. This sequence encodes CASSLVSSYEQYF.

A remark on this clone: As the CDR3 is not closed by the conserved phenylalanine or tryptophan, this likely results from a read error. It is unclear where the CDR3 begins or ends on the DNA, so no DNA is shown, and the CDR3 is as TCRdb lists it. The V call is TRBV23-1, the J call TRBJ2-7; the table names TRBD2, a call not compared with the DNA. TRBV23-1 is an open reading frame, and its role is uncertain. The CDR3 spans 10 residues, counting both ends. The CDR3 protein is CASSQPRRRG.

The chain joins TRBV7-3 to TRBJ2-3; maybe TRBD2 (5 bases). Trimming stripped 0 bases from V and 1 base from J, with 8 bases between. Germline CDR1 is SGHTA and CDR2 is FQGTGA. The CDR3 runs 15 residues. This CDR3 reads CASSLTGSGTDTQYF. The CDR3 DNA sequence: TGTGCCAGCAGCTTAACTGGGAGCGGCACAGATACGCAGTATTTT.

The chain recombines TRBV6-1 with TRBJ1-6, with D possibly TRBD1 on 5 matching bases. The CDR3 loop spans 15 amino acids. Germline V gives CDR1 MNHNS, CDR2 SASEGT. The germline V and J ends were trimmed by 5 bases and 7 bases, with 15 bases remaining between them. The CDR3 spells CASSSTGALNSPLHF. The CDR3 nucleotides read TGTGCCAGCAGTTCTACTGGGGCGCTGAATTCACCCCTCCACTTT.

V gene TRBV4-1 combines with J gene TRBJ2-7; 9 bases line up with TRBD2. V gave up 0 bases and J gave up 2 bases; unmatched junction bases: 5. This CDR3 region has 16 residues. The germline V gene encodes CDR1 MGHRA and CDR2 YSYEKL. The CDR3 region has the DNA TGCGCCAGCAGCCAAGAGGCTAGCGGGATAACCTACGAGCAGTACTTC. It is translated as CASSQEASGITYEQYF.

This chain joins TRBV13 and TRBJ2-5; 7 bases are shared with TRBD1. Germline CDR1 PRHDT, CDR2 FYEKMQ (reference sequence). Trimming cost V 5 bases and J 2 bases; bases outside gene matches: 8. The CDR3 spans 15 residues. The CDR3 DNA reads TGTGCCAGCAGCCCCCCCGGGACAGAACAAGAGACCCAGTACTTC. Residues: CASSPPGTEQETQYF.

This sequence joins TRBV5-1 and TRBJ2-1; 8 nucleotides align to TRBD2. There are 16 residues in the CDR3. The V gene end was trimmed by 4 bases and the J gene end by 5 bases; junction bases not matched to a gene: 11. CDR1 is SGHRS and CDR2 is YFSETQ in the germline V gene. CDR3 nucleotides: TGCGCCAGCAGCATAGTCTTCGGCGGGGGGAACAATGAGCAGTTCTTC. Amino acid sequence: CASSIVFGGGNNEQFF.

J is TRBJ2-3 and V is TRBV28; 7 bases map to TRBD2. J gave up 5 bases and V 1 base, and 6 bases lay outside the gene matches. The germline CDR1 and CDR2 sequences are MDHEN and SYDVKM. This CDR3 is built from 15 residues. CDR3 region: CASSLSTGGLDTQYF. CDR3 DNA sequence: TGTGCCAGCAGTTTATCTACGGGAGGTTTAGATACGCAGTATTTT.

The chain uses TRBV2 and TRBJ2-3; 7 nucleotides match TRBD1. Germline values: CDR1 SNHLY, CDR2 FYNNEI. The CDR3 is 16 amino acids. Trimming cost V 4 bases and J 1 base; bases outside gene matches: 8. This chain's CDR3 is CASSAPTGDRTDTQYF. CDR3 DNA sequence: TGTGCCAGCAGTGCCCCCACAGGGGACCGCACAGATACGCAGTATTTT.

V usage is TRBV5-1 and J usage is TRBJ2-7, with D possibly TRBD2 on 6 matching bases. This CDR3 is built from 13 residues. The germline V gene has CDR1 SGHRS and CDR2 YFSETQ. V lost 7 bases and J lost 4, with 15 bases in between. The chain's CDR3 is CASSGGTEYEQYF. CDR3 nucleotides: TGCGCCAGCTCAGGCGGGACTGAGTACGAGCAGTACTTC.

This chain joins TRBV7-7 and TRBJ1-1; D call uncertain. This CDR3 has 13 residues. V gave up 6 bases and J gave up 5 bases, with 13 bases separating them. Germline V gene sequence: CDR1 SSHAT, CDR2 FNYEAQ (reference sequence). The CDR3 region has the DNA TGTGCCAGCAGTAAAGGTCGAGGGACTGAAGCTTTCTTT. Translated: CASSKGRGTEAFF.

J is TRBJ2-2 and V is TRBV6-5, with 9 bases fitting TRBD1. This CDR3 contains 16 residues. CDR1 and CDR2 from the germline V gene are MNHEY and SVGAGI. The V gene end was trimmed by 2 bases and the J gene end by 7 bases; junction bases not matched to a gene: 8. This chain's CDR3 is CASSYLTGGKIGELFF. In DNA, the CDR3 is TGTGCCAGCAGTTACCTGACAGGGGGTAAAATCGGGGAGCTGTTTTTT.

The chain is built from TRBV4-1 and TRBJ2-3; D unclear. Trimming shortened V by 6 bases and J by 2 bases, and 12 bases separated the two germline ends. There are 14 residues in the CDR3. In germline, CDR1 is MGHRA, CDR2 YSYEKL. CDR3 amino acids: CASSFSLHTDTQYF. DNA of the CDR3: TGCGCCAGCAGTTTTAGCCTGCACACAGATACGCAGTATTTT.

J is TRBJ1-5 and V is TRBV27; D is possibly TRBD1 (6 bases). The length of the CDR3 is 14 residues. Germline V gene data show CDR1 as MNHEY and CDR2 as SMNVEV (reference sequence). Trimming stripped 6 bases from V and 6 bases from J, with 15 bases between. The DNA for the CDR3 is TGTGCCAGCAGCCCTCAGGGGTTAGGTCAGCCCCAGCATTTT. Its translation is CASSPQGLGQPQHF.

The chain combines TRBV28 with TRBJ2-7, with D possibly called TRBD1 or TRBD2 (5 bases each). The CDR3 length is 15 residues. Trimming removed 7 bases at V and 0 bases at J, with 16 bases between. The germline V gene has CDR1 MDHEN and CDR2 SYDVKM. CDR3 coding DNA: TGTGCCAGCATCCTATCCGGGGCCAGCTCCTACGAGCAGTACTTC. Amino acid sequence: CASILSGASSYEQYF.

This sequence joins TRBV9 and TRBJ2-5, with 7 bases identical to TRBD2. Germline CDR1 is SGDLS and CDR2 is YYNGEE. This CDR3 contains 15 residues. Trimming removed 2 bases from V and 2 bases from J; junction bases left unmatched: 6. CDR3: CASSVGAGPQETQYF. CDR3 nucleotide sequence: TGTGCCAGCAGCGTTGGAGCGGGACCTCAAGAGACCCAGTACTTC.

V and J are TRBV9 and TRBJ2-3; TRBD2 matches at 12 bases. Per germline, CDR1 SGDLS and CDR2 YYNGEE. V lost 4 bases, J lost 2 bases, and 5 bases stayed unmatched. This CDR3 spans 16 amino acids. The CDR3 nucleotides are TGTGCCAGCAGCACACCTAGCGGGGGGGTCACAGATACGCAGTATTTT. It codes for CASSTPSGGVTDTQYF.

The chain employs TRBV9 and TRBJ1-2; TRBD1 is a possible D gene (5 bases). Germline loops: CDR1 SGDLS, CDR2 YYNGEE. The CDR3 has 15 amino acids. The V end was cut by 0 bases, the J end by 4 bases, with 13 bases between. Written as DNA, the CDR3 is TGTGCCAGCAGCGTAGGATCAGGGCCTCTCTATGGCTACACCTTC. This translates into CASSVGSGPLYGYTF.